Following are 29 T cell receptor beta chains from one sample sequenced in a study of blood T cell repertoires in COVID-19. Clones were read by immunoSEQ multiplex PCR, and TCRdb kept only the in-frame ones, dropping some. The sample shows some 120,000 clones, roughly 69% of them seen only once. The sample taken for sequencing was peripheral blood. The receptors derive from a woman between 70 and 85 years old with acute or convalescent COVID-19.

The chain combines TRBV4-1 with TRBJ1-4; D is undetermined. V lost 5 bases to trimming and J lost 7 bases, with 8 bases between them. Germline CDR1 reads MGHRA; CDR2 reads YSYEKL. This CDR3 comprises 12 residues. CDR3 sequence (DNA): TGCGCCAGCAGCTCAAGCGGTGAAAAACTGTTTTTT. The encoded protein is CASSSSGEKLFF.

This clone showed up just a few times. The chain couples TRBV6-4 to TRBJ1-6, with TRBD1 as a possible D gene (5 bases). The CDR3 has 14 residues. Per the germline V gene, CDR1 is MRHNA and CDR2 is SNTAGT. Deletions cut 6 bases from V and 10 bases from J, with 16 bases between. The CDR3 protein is CASRRNTGDSPLHF. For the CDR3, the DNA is TGTGCCAGCAGACGAAATACAGGCGACTCACCCCTCCACTTT.

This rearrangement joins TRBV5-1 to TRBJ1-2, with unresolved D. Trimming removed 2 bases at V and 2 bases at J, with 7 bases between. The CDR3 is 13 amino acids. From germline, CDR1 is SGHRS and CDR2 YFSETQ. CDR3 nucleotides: TGCGCCAGCAGCTTAACAGCAAACTATGGCTACACCTTC. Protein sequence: CASSLTANYGYTF.

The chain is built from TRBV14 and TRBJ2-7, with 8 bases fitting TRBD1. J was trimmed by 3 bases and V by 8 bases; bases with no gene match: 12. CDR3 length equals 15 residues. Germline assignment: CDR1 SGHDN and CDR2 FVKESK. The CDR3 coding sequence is TGTGCCAGCGATCGTGACAGGGGTCTATGCTACGAGCAGTACTTC. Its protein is CASDRDRGLCYEQYF.

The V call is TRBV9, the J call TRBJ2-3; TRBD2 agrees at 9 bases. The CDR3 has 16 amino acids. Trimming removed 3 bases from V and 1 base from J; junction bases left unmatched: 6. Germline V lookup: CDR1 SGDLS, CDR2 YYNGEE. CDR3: CASSALIAGGTDTQYF. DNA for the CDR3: TGTGCCAGCAGCGCCCTCATAGCGGGGGGCACAGATACGCAGTATTTT.

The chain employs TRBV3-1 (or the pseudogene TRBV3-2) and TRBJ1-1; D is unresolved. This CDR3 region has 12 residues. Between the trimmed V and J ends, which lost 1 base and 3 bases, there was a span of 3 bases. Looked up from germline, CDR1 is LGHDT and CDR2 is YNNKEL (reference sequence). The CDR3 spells CASSQADTEAFF. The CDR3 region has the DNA TGTGCCAGCAGCCAAGCGGACACTGAAGCTTTCTTT.

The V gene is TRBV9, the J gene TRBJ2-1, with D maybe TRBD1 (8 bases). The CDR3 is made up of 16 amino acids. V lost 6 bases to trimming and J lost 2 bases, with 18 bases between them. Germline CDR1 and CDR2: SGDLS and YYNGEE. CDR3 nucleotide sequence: TGTGCCAGCAACCCAGGGGGCGGGGGAGCCTACAATGAGCAGTTCTTC. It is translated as CASNPGGGGAYNEQFF.

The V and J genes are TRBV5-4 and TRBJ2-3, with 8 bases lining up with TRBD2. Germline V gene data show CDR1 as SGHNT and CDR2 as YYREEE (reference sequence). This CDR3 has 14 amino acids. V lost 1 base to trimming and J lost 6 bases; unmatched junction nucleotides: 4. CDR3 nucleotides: TGTGCCAGCAGCTTGATCGGGGGGGGCGATACGCAGTATTTT. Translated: CASSLIGGGDTQYF.

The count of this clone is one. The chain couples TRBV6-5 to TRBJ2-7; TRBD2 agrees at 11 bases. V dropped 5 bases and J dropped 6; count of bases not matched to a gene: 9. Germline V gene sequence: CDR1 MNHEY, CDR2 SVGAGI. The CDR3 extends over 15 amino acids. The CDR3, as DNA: TGTGCCAGCAGTACACTAGCGGGAGTAGGTAGCGAGCAGTACTTC. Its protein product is CASSTLAGVGSEQYF.

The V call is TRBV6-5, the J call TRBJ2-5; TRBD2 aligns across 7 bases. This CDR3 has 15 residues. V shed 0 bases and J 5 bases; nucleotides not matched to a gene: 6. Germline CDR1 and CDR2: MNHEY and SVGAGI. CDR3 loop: CASSYSSDGRETQYF. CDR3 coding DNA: TGTGCCAGCAGTTACTCGTCGGACGGGAGGGAGACCCAGTACTTC.

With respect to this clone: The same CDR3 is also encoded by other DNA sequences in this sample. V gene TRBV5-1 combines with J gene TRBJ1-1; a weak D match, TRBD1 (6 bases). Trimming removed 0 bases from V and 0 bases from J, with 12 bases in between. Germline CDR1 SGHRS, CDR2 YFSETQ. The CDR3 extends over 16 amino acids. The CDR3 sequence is CASSLASTGLNTEAFF. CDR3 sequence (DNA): TGCGCCAGCAGCTTGGCATCTACAGGGCTGAACACTGAAGCTTTCTTT.

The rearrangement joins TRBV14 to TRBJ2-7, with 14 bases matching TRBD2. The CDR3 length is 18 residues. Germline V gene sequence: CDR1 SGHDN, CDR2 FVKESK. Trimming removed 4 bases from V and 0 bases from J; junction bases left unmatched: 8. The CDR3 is CASSPPGLAGVSSYEQYF. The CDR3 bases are TGTGCCAGCAGCCCGCCGGGACTAGCGGGGGTGAGCTCCTACGAGCAGTACTTC.

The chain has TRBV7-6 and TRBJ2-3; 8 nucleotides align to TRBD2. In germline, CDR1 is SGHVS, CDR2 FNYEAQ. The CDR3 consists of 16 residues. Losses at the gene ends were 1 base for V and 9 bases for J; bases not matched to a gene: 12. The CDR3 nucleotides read TGTGCCAGCAGCTTAGAGAGCGGGAGCTCTTTAGGGACGCAGTATTTT. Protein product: CASSLESGSSLGTQYF.

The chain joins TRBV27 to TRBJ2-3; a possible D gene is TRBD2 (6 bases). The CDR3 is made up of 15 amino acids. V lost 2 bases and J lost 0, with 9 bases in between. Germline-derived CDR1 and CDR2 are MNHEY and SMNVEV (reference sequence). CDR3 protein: CASSLRAGSTDTQYF. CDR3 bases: TGTGCCAGCAGTTTAAGGGCGGGAAGCACAGATACGCAGTATTTT.

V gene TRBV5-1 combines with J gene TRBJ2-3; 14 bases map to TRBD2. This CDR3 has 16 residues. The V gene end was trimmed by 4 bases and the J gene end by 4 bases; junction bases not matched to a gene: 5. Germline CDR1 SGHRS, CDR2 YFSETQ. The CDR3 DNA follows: TGCGCCAGCAGCCTGGGACTAGCGGGAGTCGCAGATACGCAGTATTTT. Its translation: CASSLGLAGVADTQYF. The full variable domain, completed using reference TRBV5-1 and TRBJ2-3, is KAGVTQTPRYLIKTRGQQVTLSCSPISGHRSVSWYQQTPGQGLQFLFEYFSETQRNKGNFPGRFSGRQFSNSRSEMNVSTLELGDSALYLCASSLGLAGVADTQYFGPGTRLTVL.

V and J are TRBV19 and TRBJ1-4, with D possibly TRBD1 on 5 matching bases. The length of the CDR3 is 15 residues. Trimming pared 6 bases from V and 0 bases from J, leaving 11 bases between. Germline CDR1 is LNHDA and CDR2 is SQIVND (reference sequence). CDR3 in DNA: TGTGCCAGTAGGGTAACAGGTTCAACTAATGAAAAACTGTTTTTT. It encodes CASRVTGSTNEKLFF.

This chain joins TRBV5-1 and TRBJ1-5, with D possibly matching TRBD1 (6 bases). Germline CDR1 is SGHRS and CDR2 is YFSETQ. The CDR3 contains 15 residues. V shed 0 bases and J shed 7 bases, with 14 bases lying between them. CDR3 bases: TGCGCCAGCAGCTTGGTACCAGGGGTGGCCCAGCCCCAGCATTTT. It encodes CASSLVPGVAQPQHF.

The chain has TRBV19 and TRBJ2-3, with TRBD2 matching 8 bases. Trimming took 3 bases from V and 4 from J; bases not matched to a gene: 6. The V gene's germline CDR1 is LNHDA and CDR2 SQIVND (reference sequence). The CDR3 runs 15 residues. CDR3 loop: CASSMRTSSADTQYF. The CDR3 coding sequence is TGTGCCAGTAGTATGAGGACTAGCAGCGCAGATACGCAGTATTTT.

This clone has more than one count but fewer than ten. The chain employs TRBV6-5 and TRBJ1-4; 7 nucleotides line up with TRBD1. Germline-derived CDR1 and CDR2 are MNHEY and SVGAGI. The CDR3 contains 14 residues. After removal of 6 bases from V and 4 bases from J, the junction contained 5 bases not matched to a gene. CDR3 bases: TGTGCCAGCAGAACCGGGACAGTTAATGAAAAACTGTTTTTT. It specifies CASRTGTVNEKLFF.

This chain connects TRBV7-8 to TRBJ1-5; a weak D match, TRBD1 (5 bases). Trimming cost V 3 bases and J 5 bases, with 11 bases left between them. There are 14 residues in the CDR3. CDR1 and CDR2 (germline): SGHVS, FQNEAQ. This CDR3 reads CASSFDRRHQPQHF. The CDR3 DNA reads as TGTGCCAGCAGCTTTGACAGACGACATCAGCCCCAGCATTTT.

As DNA, the CDR3 is TGTGCCAGCAGGGGTCGTGTCGGGGGGCTTGAAGCTTTCTTT. Protein product: CASRGRVGGLEAFF. The gene calls are TRBV27 and TRBJ1-1; TRBD1 might be the D (6 bases). The V gene lost 6 bases and the J gene lost 7 bases, with 18 bases spanning the gap. Germline V lookup: CDR1 MNHEY, CDR2 SMNVEV (reference sequence). CDR3 length equals 14 residues.

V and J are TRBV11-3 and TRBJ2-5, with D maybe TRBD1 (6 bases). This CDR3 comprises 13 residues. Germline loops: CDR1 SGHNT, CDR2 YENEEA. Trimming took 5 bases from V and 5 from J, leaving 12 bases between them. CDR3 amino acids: CASSRGDRETQYF. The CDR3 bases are TGTGCCAGCAGCAGGGGAGACAGGGAGACCCAGTACTTC.

For the CDR3, the DNA is TGTGCCAGCAGCTTAGCTAGCGGGCCATCGTACGAGCAGTACTTC. Protein: CASSLASGPSYEQYF. This chain connects TRBV11-3 to TRBJ2-7; 8 bases line up with TRBD2. This CDR3 has 15 residues. With V trimmed by 1 base and J by 4 bases, 6 bases remained unmatched. Germline V gene sequence: CDR1 SGHNT, CDR2 YENEEA. The variable domain in full, completed from reference TRBV11-3 and TRBJ2-7, reads EAGVVQSPRYKIIEKKQPVAFWCNPISGHNTLYWYLQNLGQGPELLIRYENEEAVDDSQLPKDRFSAERLKGVDSTLKIQPAELGDSAVYLCASSLASGPSYEQYFGPGTRLTVT.

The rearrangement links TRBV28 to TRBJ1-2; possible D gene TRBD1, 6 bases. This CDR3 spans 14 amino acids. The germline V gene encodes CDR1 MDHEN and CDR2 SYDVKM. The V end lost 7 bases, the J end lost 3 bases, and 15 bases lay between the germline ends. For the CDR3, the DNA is TGTGCCAGCAAAGTACAGGGAGCCTACTATGGCTACACCTTC. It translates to CASKVQGAYYGYTF.

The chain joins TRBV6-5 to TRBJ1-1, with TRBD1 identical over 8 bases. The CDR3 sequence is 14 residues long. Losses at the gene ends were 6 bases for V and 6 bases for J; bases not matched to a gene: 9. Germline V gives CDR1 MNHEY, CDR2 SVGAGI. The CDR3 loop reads CASSSETGVPEAFF. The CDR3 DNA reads TGTGCCAGCAGCTCCGAGACAGGGGTACCTGAAGCTTTCTTT.

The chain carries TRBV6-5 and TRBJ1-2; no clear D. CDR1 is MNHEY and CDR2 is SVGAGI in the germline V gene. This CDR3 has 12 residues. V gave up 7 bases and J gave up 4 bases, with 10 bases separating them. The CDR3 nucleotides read TGTGCCAGCAAATCGGGGTCCTATGGCTACACCTTC. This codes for CASKSGSYGYTF.

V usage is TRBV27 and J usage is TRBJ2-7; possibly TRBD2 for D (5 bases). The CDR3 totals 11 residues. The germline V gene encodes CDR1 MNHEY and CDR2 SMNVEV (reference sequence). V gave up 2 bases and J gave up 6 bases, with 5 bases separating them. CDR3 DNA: TGTGCCAGCAGTTTAGGAGGCGAGCAGTACTTC. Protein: CASSLGGEQYF.

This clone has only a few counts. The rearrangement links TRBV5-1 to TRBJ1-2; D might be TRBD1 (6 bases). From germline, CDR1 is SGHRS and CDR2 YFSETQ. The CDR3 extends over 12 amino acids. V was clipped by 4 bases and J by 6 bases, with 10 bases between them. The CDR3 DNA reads TGCGCCAGCAGCCCAAACAGGGATGGCTACACCTTC. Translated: CASSPNRDGYTF.

DNA of the CDR3: TGCGCCAGCAGCCAGCTAGCGGTCGGGGAGCTGTTTTTT. Encoded protein: CASSQLAVGELFF. The chain recombines TRBV5-1 with TRBJ2-2; 7 nucleotides line up with TRBD2. Germline lookup yields CDR1 SGHRS and CDR2 YFSETQ. The CDR3 extends over 13 amino acids. V lost 4 bases to trimming and J lost 7 bases; unmatched junction nucleotides: 4.